This entry lists 30 T cell receptor beta chains sequenced from one sample in a study of technical replicates of blood from a handful of donors. TCRdb keeps only in-frame clones here, not all; method: immunoSEQ multiplex PCR. The sample holds approximately 73,000 clones, 92% seen once. The specimen sequenced was T cells isolated from PBMCs. These receptors all come from a human donor in good health.

The chain combines TRBV10-3 with TRBJ1-1; no definite D call. Trimming removed 6 bases at V and 0 bases at J, with 11 bases between. CDR3 length equals 14 residues. In germline, CDR1 is ENHRY, CDR2 SYGVKD. The CDR3 sequence: CAIRAGSLNTEAFF. Here the CDR3 DNA reads TGTGCCATCAGAGCTGGGAGCTTGAACACTGAAGCTTTCTTT.

The V gene is TRBV6-1, the J gene TRBJ2-1, with 9 positions matching TRBD1. The CDR3 runs 18 residues. Germline V gives CDR1 MNHNS, CDR2 SASEGT. V shed 2 bases and J 7 bases; nucleotides not matched to a gene: 15. DNA of the CDR3: TGTGCCAGCAGTGAATGGGGACAGGGAAGGGTTTCAGGGAATGAGCAGTTCTTC. Its translation: CASSEWGQGRVSGNEQFF.

The count of this clone is one. The rearrangement joins TRBV27 to TRBJ1-4; 7 bases match TRBD1. V dropped 5 bases and J dropped 3; count of bases not matched to a gene: 6. The germline V gene encodes CDR1 MNHEY and CDR2 SMNVEV (reference sequence). The CDR3 totals 15 residues. CDR3: CASSIWDSPNEKLFF. CDR3 DNA: TGTGCCAGCAGTATTTGGGACAGCCCTAATGAAAAACTGTTTTTT.

This clone was seen just once. V gene TRBV28 combines with J gene TRBJ2-3; 10 bases match TRBD2. The CDR3 totals 14 residues. Trimming at V came to 3 bases and at J to 5 bases, leaving 2 bases not matched to a gene. Germline-derived CDR1 and CDR2 are MDHEN and SYDVKM. Here the CDR3 reads CASSFERGGDTQYF. For the CDR3, the DNA is TGTGCCAGCAGTTTCGAGCGGGGGGGAGATACGCAGTATTTT.

This clone appeared a single time. The chain carries TRBV2 and TRBJ1-2, with D perhaps matching TRBD1 (6 bases). With 8 bases removed from V and 0 bases from J, the gap between germline ends came to 13 bases. The germline V gene encodes CDR1 SNHLY and CDR2 FYNNEI. This CDR3 has 14 amino acids. CDR3 in amino acids: CASGEGGTNYGYTF. The CDR3 region has the DNA TGTGCCAGCGGGGAGGGGGGCACTAACTATGGCTACACCTTC.

This clone was detected only a few times. V usage is TRBV14 and J usage is TRBJ2-7; 8 nucleotides agree with TRBD1. Germline V gene data show CDR1 as SGHDN and CDR2 as FVKESK. The CDR3 spans 17 residues. The V segment lost 1 base and the J segment 5 bases; nucleotides outside the gene matches: 13. The CDR3, as DNA: TGTGCCAGCAGCCAAGTTGGGTGGACAGGGAAAGAAGACGAGCAGTACTTC. Encoded protein: CASSQVGWTGKEDEQYF.

This chain connects TRBV7-2 to TRBJ1-3; D unresolved. This CDR3 comprises 13 residues. CDR1 SGHTA and CDR2 FQGNSA come from the germline V gene. Between the trimmed V and J ends, which lost 4 bases and 9 bases, there was a span of 13 bases. The CDR3 sequence: CASSSGLGGTIYF. For the CDR3, the DNA is TGTGCCAGCAGCTCAGGTCTGGGTGGCACCATATATTTT.

This chain links TRBV6-6 with TRBJ2-2; 7 bases agree with TRBD2. This CDR3 spans 12 amino acids. Germline V lookup: CDR1 MNHNY, CDR2 SVGAGI (reference sequence). Trimming removed 8 bases from V and 7 bases from J; junction bases left unmatched: 4. CDR3 in amino acids: CASLGGVGELFF. CDR3 in DNA: TGTGCCAGCCTGGGGGGGGTCGGGGAGCTGTTTTTT.

V gene TRBV5-6 combines with J gene TRBJ1-5, with TRBD1 identical over 7 bases. The V segment lost 0 bases and the J segment 7 bases; nucleotides outside the gene matches: 4. This CDR3 has 14 amino acids. Per the germline V gene, CDR1 is SGHDT and CDR2 is YYEEEE. Here the CDR3 DNA reads TGTGCCAGCAGCTTGGGTACAGGGGACCAGCCCCAGCATTTT. It codes for CASSLGTGDQPQHF.

This chain links TRBV2 with TRBJ1-4; 7 bases align to TRBD1. J lost 6 bases, V lost 7 bases, and 8 bases had no gene match. Germline V CDR1 and CDR2: SNHLY, FYNNEI. The CDR3 contains 14 residues. This CDR3 reads CASNYRGGDEKLFF. The CDR3 nucleotides read TGTGCCAGCAATTACAGGGGAGGTGATGAAAAACTGTTTTTT.

There are a few counts of this clone. V usage is TRBV30 and J usage is TRBJ1-5; D is uncertain. The CDR3 has 12 amino acids. The V end was cut by 3 bases, the J end by 4 bases, with 7 bases between. CDR1 and CDR2 (germline): GTSNPN, SVGIG (reference sequence). CDR3 protein: CAWRYSNQPQHF. CDR3 nucleotides: TGTGCCTGGAGGTACAGTAATCAGCCCCAGCATTTT.

This clone was seen once. The chain recombines TRBV11-3 with TRBJ1-5; 10 bases are shared with TRBD1. The CDR3 runs to 15 residues. V was pared by 1 base and J by 4 bases, with 1 base of the junction left unmatched. The germline gives CDR1 SGHNT, CDR2 YENEEA. In nucleotides, the CDR3 is TGTGCCAGCAGCTTAGGGGGACAGGGGAATCAGCCCCAGCATTTT. Its translation: CASSLGGQGNQPQHF.

In its sample, this clone was seen once. This chain connects TRBV19 to TRBJ2-1; the match to TRBD1 covers 9 bases. CDR1 is LNHDA and CDR2 is SQIVND in the germline V gene (reference sequence). Trimming removed 8 bases from V and 8 bases from J; junction bases left unmatched: 10. This CDR3 region has 14 residues. The CDR3 loop reads CASSKLGTGHEQFF. CDR3 nucleotide sequence: TGTGCCAGTTCCAAACTCGGGACAGGGCATGAGCAGTTCTTC.

The V call is TRBV30, the J call TRBJ2-1; 10 bases match TRBD2. V dropped 5 bases and J dropped 9; count of bases not matched to a gene: 10. From germline, CDR1 is GTSNPN and CDR2 SVGIG (reference sequence). This CDR3 spans 14 amino acids. For the CDR3, the DNA is TGTGCCTGGTTGAGCGGGAGGGCCGGGTTTGAGCAGTTCTTC. Amino acids: CAWLSGRAGFEQFF. The full variable domain, with the rest looked up from reference TRBV30 and TRBJ2-1, is SQTIHQWPATLVQPVGSPLSLECTVEGTSNPNLYWYRQAAGRGLQLLFYSVGIGQISSEVPQNLSASRPQDRQFILSSKKLLLSDSGFYLCAWLSGRAGFEQFFGPGTRLTVL.

The V call is TRBV18, the J call TRBJ2-2; D ambiguous. Trimming took 0 bases from V and 6 from J, leaving 2 bases between them. Per the germline V gene, CDR1 is KGHSH and CDR2 is LQKENI. The CDR3 is 12 amino acids. CDR3 residues: CASSPPAGELFF. CDR3 DNA: TGTGCCAGCTCACCACCCGCCGGGGAGCTGTTTTTT.

The genes are TRBV4-3 and TRBJ1-3, with D possibly TRBD1 on 6 matching bases. The CDR3 has 15 residues. V was cut by 3 bases and J by 1 base, with 10 bases left in between. Germline V gene sequence: CDR1 LGHNA, CDR2 YSLEER. DNA for the CDR3: TGCGCCAGCAGCCAGCAGGGGTTGTCTGGAAACACCATATATTTT. Translated: CASSQQGLSGNTIYF.

This clone was seen just once. The V and J genes are TRBV18 and TRBJ1-5; the D gene is possibly TRBD1 (6 bases). From germline, CDR1 is KGHSH and CDR2 LQKENI. The length of the CDR3 is 14 residues. Trimming took off 3 bases at V and 5 bases at J, with 11 bases between the two ends. CDR3 residues: CASSPGAGDQPQHF. The CDR3 coding sequence is TGTGCCAGCTCACCGGGGGCGGGGGATCAGCCCCAGCATTTT.

This clone was seen a single time. V and J are TRBV7-9 and TRBJ2-7; TRBD2 agrees at 8 bases. The CDR3 covers 15 residues. The germline V gene has CDR1 SEHNR and CDR2 FQNEAQ (reference sequence). With V trimmed by 1 base and J by 5 bases, 7 bases remained unmatched. The CDR3 protein is CASSLGSGGLDEQYF. For the CDR3, the DNA is TGTGCCAGCAGCTTAGGTTCGGGGGGGCTCGACGAGCAGTACTTC.

J is TRBJ2-1 and V is TRBV28; D is possibly TRBD2 (6 bases). The germline CDR1 and CDR2 sequences are MDHEN and SYDVKM. Trimming shortened V by 3 bases and J by 5 bases, and 8 bases separated the two germline ends. This CDR3 is 13 amino acids long. In nucleotides, the CDR3 is TGTGCCAGCAGTTTGGGACTCGACAATGAGCAGTTCTTC. Residues: CASSLGLDNEQFF.

The chain couples TRBV11-3 to TRBJ2-7; no clear D. Germline V gives CDR1 SGHNT, CDR2 YENEEA. Trimming took off 2 bases at V and 0 bases at J, with 5 bases between the two ends. The CDR3 runs 13 residues. The CDR3 DNA is TGTGCCAGCAGCTTACAAGCCTCCTACGAGCAGTACTTC. It encodes CASSLQASYEQYF.

This sequence joins TRBV6-5 and TRBJ2-3, with no clear D. V lost 7 bases to trimming and J lost 0 bases, with 8 bases between them. Germline lookup yields CDR1 MNHEY and CDR2 SVGAGI. The CDR3 length is 13 residues. CDR3 sequence reads: CASTKESTDTQYF. The DNA for the CDR3 is TGTGCCAGCACTAAGGAGAGCACAGATACGCAGTATTTT.

The chain employs TRBV21-1 and TRBJ2-3; the D call TRBD2 from the table was never checked on the DNA. TRBV21-1 represents a pseudogene. This CDR3 region has 16 residues. In DNA form, the CDR3 reads TGTGCCACCAGCGGACTGTGCGGGAGAAGCACAGATACGCAGTATTTT. Its translation is CATSGLCGRSTDTQYF.

This clone was detected a few times. The same CDR3 arises from other DNA sequences in this sample as well. This chain joins TRBV27 and TRBJ1-1; D unclear. The CDR3 extends over 13 amino acids. Trimming left V 2 bases short and J 1 base short, with 5 bases between. Germline CDR1 reads MNHEY; CDR2 reads SMNVEV (reference sequence). The CDR3 DNA reads TGTGCCAGCAGTTTAGGAGGGAACACTGAAGCTTTCTTT. Its protein product is CASSLGGNTEAFF.

J is TRBJ2-1 and V is TRBV10-1; D might be TRBD1 (5 bases). V shed 2 bases and J shed 3 bases, with 8 bases lying between them. Germline V gene sequence: CDR1 WNHNN, CDR2 SYGVQD (reference sequence). The CDR3 length is 14 residues. CDR3: CASSEGASYNEQFF. The CDR3 DNA reads TGCGCCAGCAGTGAGGGGGCGAGCTACAATGAGCAGTTCTTC.

The CDR3 DNA reads as TGTGCCAGCAGTGGGACAGGGCGTGAGCAGTACTTC. Its protein product is CASSGTGREQYF. V usage is TRBV6-5 and J usage is TRBJ2-7, with 9 bases matching TRBD1. CDR3 size: 12 residues. With V trimmed by 5 bases and J by 7 bases, 3 bases remained unmatched. Germline CDR1 and CDR2: MNHEY and SVGAGI.

The sample holds a few counts of this clone. The chain carries TRBV7-2 and TRBJ2-2; weak D call: TRBD2 (5 bases). The V gene lost 5 bases and the J gene lost 7 bases, with 17 bases spanning the gap. CDR3 length: 15 residues. Germline assignment: CDR1 SGHTA and CDR2 FQGNSA. The CDR3 region is CASSPQPERGGELFF. CDR3 nucleotide sequence: TGTGCCAGCAGCCCCCAACCCGAACGGGGCGGGGAGCTGTTTTTT.

The chain joins TRBV7-9 to TRBJ2-3, with TRBD2 as a possible D gene (6 bases). The CDR3 contains 10 residues. V lost 5 bases and J lost 9, with 6 bases in between. The V gene's germline CDR1 is SEHNR and CDR2 FQNEAQ (reference sequence). The CDR3 DNA follows: TGTGCCAGCAGCCGGGGGACGCAGTATTTT. Its translation: CASSRGTQYF.

The genes are TRBV7-2 and TRBJ2-2, with D perhaps matching TRBD2 (5 bases). V was cut by 1 base and J by 6 bases, with 9 bases left in between. The CDR3 extends over 14 amino acids. CDR1 and CDR2 from the germline V gene are SGHTA and FQGNSA. The CDR3 region is CASSLEAGAGELFF. In DNA form, the CDR3 reads TGTGCCAGCAGCTTAGAGGCGGGCGCCGGGGAGCTGTTTTTT.

The chain recombines TRBV7-8 with TRBJ1-5; the match to TRBD1 covers 7 bases. In germline, CDR1 is SGHVS, CDR2 FQNEAQ. The CDR3 extends over 15 amino acids. The ends lost 5 bases at V and 0 bases at J; junction bases unmatched: 4. The CDR3 sequence is CASSADRDSNQPQHF. The DNA of the CDR3 is TGTGCCAGCAGCGCCGACAGGGATAGCAATCAGCCCCAGCATTTT.

The gene calls are TRBV28 and TRBJ2-5; 9 positions match TRBD1. The CDR3 spans 14 residues. Germline V CDR1 and CDR2: MDHEN, SYDVKM. Germline trimming cut 2 bases from V and 9 bases from J; bases unmatched to any gene: 7. As DNA, the CDR3 is TGTGCCAGCAGTTTAGGACAGGGGAGTCGATCCCAGTACTTC. It specifies CASSLGQGSRSQYF. The whole variable domain, filled in from reference TRBV28 and TRBJ2-5, reads DVKVTQSSRYLVKRTGEKVFLECVQDMDHENMFWYRQDPGLGLRLIYFSYDVKMKEKGDIPEGYSVSREKKERFSLILESASTNQTSMYLCASSLGQGSRSQYFGPGTRLLVL.